The 20 T cell receptor beta chains listed next were all sequenced from one sample in a study of CD8 T cells in ankylosing spondylitis. Study-wide results and limits: In ankylosing spondylitis blood, a motif of about 8 highly homologous TCR beta variants appeared characteristic.

TCRdb analysed the 5' RACE reads with MiXCR anew, one entry per CDR3 protein. Of around 390,000 distinct CDR3 sequences listed, around 22% are singletons. These TCRs' antigens remain unknown. Sequencing used blood, either unsorted or a sorted T cell fraction (not recorded which). Receptor source: a male donor with ankylosing spondylitis.

This clonotype was recorded a few times. The genes are TRBV7-3 and TRBJ2-1; D is possibly TRBD1 (5 bases). The CDR3 contains 17 residues. Germline V gene sequence: CDR1 SGHTA, CDR2 FQGTGA. V was cut by 4 bases and J by 0 bases, with 16 bases left in between. CDR3 nucleotides: TGTGCCAGCAGCTCCGGTTCTCAGGGATCCTCCTACAATGAGCAGTTCTTC. This codes for CASSSGSQGSSYNEQFF.

In this sample, this clonotype turned up a few times. DNA of the CDR3: TGCAGTGCTAGAGTTCTAGCCCAAGAGACCCAGTACTTC. Encoded protein: CSARVLAQETQYF. The chain is built from TRBV20-1 and TRBJ2-5; possible D gene TRBD2, 5 bases. The CDR3 totals 13 residues. V was clipped by 1 base and J by 1 base, with 7 bases between them. Germline CDR1 and CDR2: DFQATT and SNEGSKA (reference sequence).

The chain uses TRBV5-1 and TRBJ2-1; the D is unclear. This CDR3 region has 13 residues. Trimming left V 2 bases short and J 8 bases short, with 11 bases between. CDR1 and CDR2 (germline): SGHRS, YFSETQ. The CDR3 here is CASSFVLGHEQFF. Written as DNA, the CDR3 is TGCGCCAGCAGCTTTGTTCTAGGGCATGAGCAGTTCTTC.

This clonotype was seen only a few times. The chain carries TRBV20-1 and TRBJ2-4, with 11 bases fitting TRBD2. This CDR3 has 13 amino acids. Per the germline V gene, CDR1 is DFQATT and CDR2 is SNEGSKA (reference sequence). V was clipped by 3 bases and J by 8 bases; unmatched bases: 3. The CDR3 bases are TGCAGTGCTAGTTCACTAGCGGGAGACATTCAGTACTTC. This gives the protein CSASSLAGDIQYF.

The chain recombines TRBV28 with TRBJ2-3; D is possibly TRBD2 (5 bases). V was pared by 6 bases and J by 6 bases, with 16 bases between. The CDR3 totals 14 residues. Germline loops: CDR1 MDHEN, CDR2 SYDVKM. The CDR3: CASSQLVRSDTQYF. Written as DNA, the CDR3 is TGTGCCAGCAGCCAACTAGTGAGGTCCGATACGCAGTATTTT.

The chain recombines TRBV15 with TRBJ1-2; D is unresolved. This CDR3 contains 15 residues. The ends were cut back, 0 bases at V and 7 bases at J, with 15 bases in the middle. Germline V gene lookup returns CDR1 LNHNV and CDR2 YYDKDF (reference sequence). The CDR3 sequence is CATSRDFGGYGGYTF. In DNA form, the CDR3 reads TGTGCCACCAGCAGAGATTTCGGTGGGTACGGTGGCTACACCTTC. Drawing the rest from reference TRBV15 and TRBJ1-2, the complete variable domain is DAMVIQNPRYQVTQFGKPVTLSCSQTLNHNVMYWYQQKSSQAPKLLFHYYDKDFNNEADTPDNFQSRRPNTSFCFLDIRSPGLGDTAMYLCATSRDFGGYGGYTFGSGTRLTVV.

The chain uses TRBV20-1 and TRBJ2-1; D may match TRBD1 or TRBD2 (5 bases each). V was cut by 6 bases and J by 4 bases, with 7 bases left in between. CDR3 size: 11 residues. The germline gives CDR1 DFQATT, CDR2 SNEGSKA (reference sequence). The CDR3 spells CSAEGYNEQFF. The DNA of the CDR3 is TGCAGTGCCGAGGGGTACAATGAGCAGTTCTTC.

This sequence joins TRBV12-3 or TRBV12-4 and TRBJ2-3, with TRBD1 matching 9 bases. The CDR3 is made up of 15 amino acids. The ends lost 6 bases at V and 0 bases at J; junction bases unmatched: 4. CDR3 DNA: TGTGCCAGCAGACGGGGACAGGGTAGCACAGATACGCAGTATTTT. Translated, it gives CASRRGQGSTDTQYF.

J is TRBJ1-4 and V is TRBV29-1; TRBD1 is a possible D gene (5 bases). V lost 6 bases and J lost 7, with 9 bases in between. The CDR3 loop spans 11 amino acids. Per the germline V gene, CDR1 is SQVTM and CDR2 is ANQGSEA. CDR3 amino acids: CSVRGGEKLFF. CDR3 sequence (DNA): TGCAGCGTGCGGGGGGGTGAAAAACTGTTTTTT.

On this clonotype itself: A much more abundant neighbour one base away suggests this may be a read error. The chain is built from TRBV5-1 and TRBJ2-1; 7 bases match TRBD1. CDR3 length equals 15 residues. V shed 0 bases and J 7 bases; nucleotides not matched to a gene: 7. The germline V gene encodes CDR1 SGHRS and CDR2 YFSETQ. The CDR3 loop reads CASSLAGTGENEQFF. Written as DNA, the CDR3 is TGCGCCAGCAGCTTGGCCGGTACAGGGGAGAATGAGCAGTTCTTC.

CDR3 region: CASSFGGTSTYNEQFF. For the CDR3, the DNA is TGTGCCAGCAGCTTCGGGGGGACATCAACCTACAATGAGCAGTTCTTC. This chain uses TRBV7-2 with TRBJ2-1; D perhaps matches TRBD2 (7 bases). The CDR3 is 16 residues long. Germline-derived CDR1 and CDR2 are SGHTA and FQGNSA. Trimming cost V 3 bases and J 2 bases, with 14 bases left between them.

The chain links TRBV27 to TRBJ2-7; no clear D. CDR1 is MNHEY, CDR2 SMNVEV, per germline (reference sequence). The CDR3 has 14 amino acids. V was shortened by 7 bases and J by 2 bases, with 15 bases between the two germline ends. CDR3 coding DNA: TGTGCCAGCATATCTTCCCATCCGCCCTACGAGCAGTACTTC. Translating gives CASISSHPPYEQYF.

The rearrangement uses TRBV7-2 and TRBJ2-1; 9 nucleotides line up with TRBD2. Germline CDR1 is SGHTA and CDR2 is FQGNSA. With V trimmed by 4 bases and J by 3 bases, 7 bases remained unmatched. The length of the CDR3 is 16 residues. This CDR3 reads CASSYLSGRLYNEQFF. CDR3 nucleotide sequence: TGTGCCAGCAGCTACCTTAGCGGGAGACTCTACAATGAGCAGTTCTTC.

The chain links TRBV18 to TRBJ1-2; tentative D call: TRBD1 (6 bases). The CDR3 has 14 amino acids. The germline V gene encodes CDR1 KGHSH and CDR2 LQKENI. Trimming pared 3 bases from V and 8 bases from J, leaving 16 bases between. The CDR3 region is CASSPPGPTGGYTF. DNA of the CDR3: TGTGCCAGCTCACCCCCTGGCCCGACAGGCGGCTACACCTTC.

This clonotype occurred many times. The chain has TRBV4-1 and TRBJ2-5, with TRBD2 matching 15 bases. The CDR3 is made up of 19 amino acids. V dropped 3 bases and J dropped 1; count of bases not matched to a gene: 9. In germline, CDR1 is MGHRA, CDR2 YSYEKL. The CDR3 DNA follows: TGCGCCAGCAGCCACCTCGGACTAGCGGGAGGGCCGGGCCAAGAGACCCAGTACTTC. Translation: CASSHLGLAGGPGQETQYF.

This chain connects TRBV10-3 to TRBJ2-3; 10 bases align to TRBD1. CDR1 is ENHRY and CDR2 is SYGVKD in the germline V gene. J gave up 4 bases and V 7 bases, and 5 bases lay outside the gene matches. There are 14 residues in the CDR3. The CDR3 here is CAITRDRGADTQYF. The CDR3 coding sequence is TGTGCCATCACCAGGGACAGGGGTGCAGATACGCAGTATTTT.

The rearrangement links TRBV7-3 to TRBJ2-2; D is unresolved. V lost 1 base and J 0 bases, leaving 15 bases between the germline ends. The CDR3 is 18 amino acids. Germline CDR1 SGHTA, CDR2 FQGTGA. The CDR3 bases are TGTGCCAGCAGCTTAAACCCCCCGGGCAGTTCGAACACCGGGGAGCTGTTTTTT. It is translated as CASSLNPPGSSNTGELFF.

This clonotype was counted between two and nine times. The chain has TRBV20-1 and TRBJ2-7; 10 bases agree with TRBD2. The CDR3 has 15 residues. With V trimmed by 2 bases and J by 7 bases, 11 bases remained unmatched. CDR1 DFQATT and CDR2 SNEGSKA come from the germline V gene (reference sequence). The CDR3 loop is CSARNQPSGSWEQYF. Written as DNA, the CDR3 is TGCAGTGCTAGAAACCAGCCTAGCGGGAGTTGGGAGCAGTACTTC.

This clonotype was recorded a few times. Here the CDR3 DNA reads TGCGCCAGCAGCTTGGGACAGGGGTGGGGACAAAACATTCAGTACTTC. It encodes CASSLGQGWGQNIQYF. This chain connects TRBV5-1 to TRBJ2-4, with 8 bases aligning to TRBD1. This CDR3 contains 16 residues. CDR1 and CDR2 (germline): SGHRS, YFSETQ. V was pared by 0 bases and J by 5 bases, with 7 bases of the junction left unmatched. The complete variable domain, with remaining parts taken from reference TRBV5-1 and TRBJ2-4, reads KAGVTQTPRYLIKTRGQQVTLSCSPISGHRSVSWYQQTPGQGLQFLFEYFSETQRNKGNFPGRFSGRQFSNSRSEMNVSTLELGDSALYLCASSLGQGWGQNIQYFGAGTRLSVL.

The chain couples TRBV10-3 to TRBJ1-1; 7 bases match TRBD1. With V trimmed by 10 bases and J by 7 bases, 15 bases remained unmatched. CDR1 and CDR2 (germline): ENHRY, SYGVKD. This CDR3 is built from 14 residues. CDR3: CATERQGPPGEAFF. DNA for the CDR3: TGTGCCACAGAAAGACAGGGACCTCCGGGTGAAGCTTTCTTT.